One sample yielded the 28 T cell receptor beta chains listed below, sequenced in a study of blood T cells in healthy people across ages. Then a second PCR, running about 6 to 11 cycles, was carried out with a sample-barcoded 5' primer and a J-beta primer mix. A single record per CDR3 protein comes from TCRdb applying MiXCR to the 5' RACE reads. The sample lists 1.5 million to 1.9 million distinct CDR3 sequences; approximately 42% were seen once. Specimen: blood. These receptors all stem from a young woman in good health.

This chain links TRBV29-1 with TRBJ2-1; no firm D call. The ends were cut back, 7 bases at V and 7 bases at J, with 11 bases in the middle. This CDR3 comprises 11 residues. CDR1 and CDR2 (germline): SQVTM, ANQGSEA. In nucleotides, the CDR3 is TGCAGCGGGATGCTGGGGAATGAGCAGTTCTTC. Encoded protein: CSGMLGNEQFF.

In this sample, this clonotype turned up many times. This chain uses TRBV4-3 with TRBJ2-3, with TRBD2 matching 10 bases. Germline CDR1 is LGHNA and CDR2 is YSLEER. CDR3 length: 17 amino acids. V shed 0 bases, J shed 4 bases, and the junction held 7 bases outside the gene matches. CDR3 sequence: CASSQDRSSGSADTQYF. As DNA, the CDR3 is TGCGCCAGCAGCCAAGATCGATCTAGCGGGAGCGCAGATACGCAGTATTTT.

The CDR3 DNA reads as TGCAGCGTTGGCAGGGCTGTGAACACCGGGGAGCTGTTTTTT. It specifies CSVGRAVNTGELFF. The chain is built from TRBV29-1 and TRBJ2-2; perhaps TRBD1 as D (5 bases). V was pared by 4 bases and J by 1 base, with 10 bases between. This CDR3 spans 14 amino acids. Germline V lookup: CDR1 SQVTM, CDR2 ANQGSEA.

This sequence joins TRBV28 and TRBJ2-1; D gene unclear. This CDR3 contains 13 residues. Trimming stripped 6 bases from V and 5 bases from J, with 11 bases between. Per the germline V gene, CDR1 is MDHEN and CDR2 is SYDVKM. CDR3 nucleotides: TGTGCCAGCAGAAGTGGGCCGCACAATGAGCAGTTCTTC. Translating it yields CASRSGPHNEQFF.

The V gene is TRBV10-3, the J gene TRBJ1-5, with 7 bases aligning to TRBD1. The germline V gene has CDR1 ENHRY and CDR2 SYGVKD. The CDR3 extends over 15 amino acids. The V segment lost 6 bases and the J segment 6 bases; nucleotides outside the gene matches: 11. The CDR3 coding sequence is TGTGCCATCAGAGCAGGGACAGAGTCAAGTCAGCCCCAGCATTTT. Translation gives CAIRAGTESSQPQHF.

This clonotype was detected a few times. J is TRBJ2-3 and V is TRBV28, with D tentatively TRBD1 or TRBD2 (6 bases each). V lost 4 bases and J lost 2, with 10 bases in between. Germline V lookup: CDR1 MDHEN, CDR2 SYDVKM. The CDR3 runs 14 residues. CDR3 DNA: TGTGCCAGCAGTTGGGGGGCCACCACAGATACGCAGTATTTT. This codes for CASSWGATTDTQYF.

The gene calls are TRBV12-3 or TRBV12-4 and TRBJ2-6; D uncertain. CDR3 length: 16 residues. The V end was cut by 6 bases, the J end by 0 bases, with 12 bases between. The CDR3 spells CASRGFGNSGANVLTF. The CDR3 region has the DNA TGTGCCAGCAGGGGATTTGGGAACTCTGGGGCCAACGTCCTGACTTTC.

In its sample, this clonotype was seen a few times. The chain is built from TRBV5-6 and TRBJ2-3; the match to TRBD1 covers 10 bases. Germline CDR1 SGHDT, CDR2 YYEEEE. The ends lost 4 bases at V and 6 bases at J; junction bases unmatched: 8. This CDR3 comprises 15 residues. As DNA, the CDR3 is TGTGCCAGCAGCGCCGGGACAGGGGTAAAGGATACGCAGTATTTT. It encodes CASSAGTGVKDTQYF.

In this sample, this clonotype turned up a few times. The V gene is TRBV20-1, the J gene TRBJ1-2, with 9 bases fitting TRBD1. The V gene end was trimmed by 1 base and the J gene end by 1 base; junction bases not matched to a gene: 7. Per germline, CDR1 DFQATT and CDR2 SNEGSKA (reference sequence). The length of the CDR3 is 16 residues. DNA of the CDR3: TGCAGTGCTAGAGGGACAGGGGTCCGCATTAACTATGGCTACACCTTC. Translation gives CSARGTGVRINYGYTF.

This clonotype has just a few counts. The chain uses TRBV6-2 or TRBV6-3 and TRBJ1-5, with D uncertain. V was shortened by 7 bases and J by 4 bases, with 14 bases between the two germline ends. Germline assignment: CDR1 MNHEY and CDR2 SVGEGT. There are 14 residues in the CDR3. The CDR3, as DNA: TGTGCCAGCAAAGAGGAAACTCGGAATCAGCCCCAGCATTTT. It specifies CASKEETRNQPQHF.

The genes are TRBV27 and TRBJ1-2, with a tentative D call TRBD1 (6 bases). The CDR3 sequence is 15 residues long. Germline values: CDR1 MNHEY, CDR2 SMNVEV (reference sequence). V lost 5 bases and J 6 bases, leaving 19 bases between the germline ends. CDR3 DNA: TGTGCCAGCAGTCTCACGACAGGTAGCTTGCATGGCTACACCTTC. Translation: CASSLTTGSLHGYTF.

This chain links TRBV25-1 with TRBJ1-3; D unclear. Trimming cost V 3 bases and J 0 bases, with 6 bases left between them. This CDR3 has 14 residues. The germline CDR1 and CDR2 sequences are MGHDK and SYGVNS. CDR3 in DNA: TGTGCCAGCAGTGACCATAACTCTGGAAACACCATATATTTT. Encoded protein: CASSDHNSGNTIYF.

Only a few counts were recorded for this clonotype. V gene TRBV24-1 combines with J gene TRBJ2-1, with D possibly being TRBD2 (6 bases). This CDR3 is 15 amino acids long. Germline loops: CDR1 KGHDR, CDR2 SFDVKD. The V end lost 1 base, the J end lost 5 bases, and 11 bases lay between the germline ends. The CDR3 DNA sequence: TGTGCCACCAGTGATTTAATGCGGGACCACAATGAGCAGTTCTTC. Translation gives CATSDLMRDHNEQFF.

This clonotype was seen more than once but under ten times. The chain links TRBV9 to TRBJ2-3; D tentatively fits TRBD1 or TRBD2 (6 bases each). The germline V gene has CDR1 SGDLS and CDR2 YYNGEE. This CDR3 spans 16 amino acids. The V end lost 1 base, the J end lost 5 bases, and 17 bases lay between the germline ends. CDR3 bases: TGTGCCAGCAGCGTATTTCCGGGGGCCCGGGTAGATACGCAGTATTTT. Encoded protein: CASSVFPGARVDTQYF.

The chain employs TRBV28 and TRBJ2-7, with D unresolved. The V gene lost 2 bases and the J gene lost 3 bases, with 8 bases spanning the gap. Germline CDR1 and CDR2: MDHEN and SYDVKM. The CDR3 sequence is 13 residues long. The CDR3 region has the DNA TGTGCCAGCAGTTTACTAGGCATCTACGAGCAGTACTTC. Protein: CASSLLGIYEQYF.

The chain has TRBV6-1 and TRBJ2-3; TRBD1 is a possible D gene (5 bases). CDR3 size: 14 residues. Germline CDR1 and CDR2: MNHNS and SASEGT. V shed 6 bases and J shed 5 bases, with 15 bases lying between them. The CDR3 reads CASRTQGSKDTQYF. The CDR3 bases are TGTGCCAGCAGGACCCAGGGTTCTAAAGATACGCAGTATTTT.

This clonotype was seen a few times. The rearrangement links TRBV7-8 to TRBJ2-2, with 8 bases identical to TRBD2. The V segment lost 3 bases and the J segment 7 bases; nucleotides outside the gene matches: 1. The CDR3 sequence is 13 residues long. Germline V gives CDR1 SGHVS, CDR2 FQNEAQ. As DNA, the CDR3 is TGTGCCAGCAGCTTGCGGGGGGACGGGGAGCTGTTTTTT. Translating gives CASSLRGDGELFF.

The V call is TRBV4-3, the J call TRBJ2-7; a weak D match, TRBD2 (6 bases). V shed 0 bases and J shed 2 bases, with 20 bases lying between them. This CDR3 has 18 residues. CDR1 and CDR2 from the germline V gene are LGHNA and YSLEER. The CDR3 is CASSQDLGGTELTYEQYF. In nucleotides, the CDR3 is TGCGCCAGCAGCCAAGATCTTGGGGGGACGGAATTGACCTACGAGCAGTACTTC.

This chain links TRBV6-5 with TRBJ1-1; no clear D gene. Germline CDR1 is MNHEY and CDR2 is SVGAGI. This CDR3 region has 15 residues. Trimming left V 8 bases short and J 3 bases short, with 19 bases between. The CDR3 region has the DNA TGTGCCAGCGAACCTATTGGGTTCGCGCACACTGAAGCTTTCTTT. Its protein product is CASEPIGFAHTEAFF.

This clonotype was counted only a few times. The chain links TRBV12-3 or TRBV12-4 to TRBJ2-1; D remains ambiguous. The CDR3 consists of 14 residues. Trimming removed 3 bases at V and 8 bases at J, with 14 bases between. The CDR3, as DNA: TGTGCCAGCAGTTTGGCAGCGTTCCTAGATGAGCAGTTCTTC. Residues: CASSLAAFLDEQFF.

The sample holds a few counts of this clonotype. The CDR3 reads CSVPPLTDTQYF. The CDR3 DNA is TGCAGTGTCCCACCCCTCACAGATACGCAGTATTTT. This chain connects TRBV20-1 to TRBJ2-3; no definite D call. Germline V lookup: CDR1 DFQATT, CDR2 SNEGSKA (reference sequence). The CDR3 is 12 amino acids. With 7 bases removed from V and 2 bases from J, the gap between germline ends came to 10 bases.

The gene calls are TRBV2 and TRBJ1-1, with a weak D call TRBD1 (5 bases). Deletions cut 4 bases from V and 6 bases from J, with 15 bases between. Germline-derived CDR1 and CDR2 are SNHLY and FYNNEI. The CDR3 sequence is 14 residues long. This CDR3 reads CASSVGVQGPEAFF. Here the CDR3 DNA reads TGTGCCAGCAGTGTTGGGGTCCAGGGCCCTGAAGCTTTCTTT.

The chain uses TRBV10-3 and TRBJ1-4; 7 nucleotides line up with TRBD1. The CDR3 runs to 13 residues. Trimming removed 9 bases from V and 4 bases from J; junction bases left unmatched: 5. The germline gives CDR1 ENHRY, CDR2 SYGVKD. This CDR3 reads CAMAGGLNEKLFF. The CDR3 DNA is TGTGCCATGGCAGGGGGTCTTAATGAAAAACTGTTTTTT.

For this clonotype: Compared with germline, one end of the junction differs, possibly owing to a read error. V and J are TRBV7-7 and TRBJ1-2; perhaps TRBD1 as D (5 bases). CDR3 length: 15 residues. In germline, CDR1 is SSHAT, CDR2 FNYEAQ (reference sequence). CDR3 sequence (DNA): TGTGCTAGCAGCCCGTGGCAGGGTGGGGACTATGGCTACACCTTC. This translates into CASSPWQGGDYGYTF.

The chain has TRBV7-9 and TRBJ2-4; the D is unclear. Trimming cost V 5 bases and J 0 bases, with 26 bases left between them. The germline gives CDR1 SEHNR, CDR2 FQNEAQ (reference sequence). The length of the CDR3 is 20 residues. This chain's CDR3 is CASSILFSESPKKAKNIQYF. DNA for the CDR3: TGTGCCAGCAGCATACTCTTCTCCGAGTCTCCAAAAAAAGCCAAAAACATTCAGTACTTC.

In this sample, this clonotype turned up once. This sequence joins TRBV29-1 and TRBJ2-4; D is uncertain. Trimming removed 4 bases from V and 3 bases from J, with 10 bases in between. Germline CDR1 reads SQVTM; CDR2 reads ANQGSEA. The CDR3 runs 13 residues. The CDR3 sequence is CSVGGLVKNIQYF. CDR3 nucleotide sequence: TGCAGCGTTGGCGGCCTAGTCAAAAACATTCAGTACTTC.

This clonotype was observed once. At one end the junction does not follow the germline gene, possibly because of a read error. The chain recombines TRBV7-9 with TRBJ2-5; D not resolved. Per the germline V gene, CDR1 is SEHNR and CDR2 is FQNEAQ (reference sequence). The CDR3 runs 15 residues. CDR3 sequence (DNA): TGTGCCAGCAGCTCTGAAAGACATAGATACTACGAGCAGTGCTTC. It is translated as CASSSERHRYYEQCF.

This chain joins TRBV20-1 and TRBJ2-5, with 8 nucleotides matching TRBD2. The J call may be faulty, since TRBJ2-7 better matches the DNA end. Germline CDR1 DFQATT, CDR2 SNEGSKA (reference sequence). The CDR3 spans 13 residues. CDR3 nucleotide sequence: TGCAGTGCTAGCGGGAGGGCCGAAAGCGAGCAGTACTTC. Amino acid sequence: CSASGRAESEQYF.